The source of this T cell receptor (beta chain) is a study of blood T cell repertoires in COVID-19 (dated by TCRdb to 2020 to 2022). With regard to the full study: Samples from collaborators originated in the United States, Italy and Spain and spanned both the acute and convalescent phases of COVID-19. The material from the prospective study consisted of cDNA or gDNA derived from T cells, B-cell-depleted T cells, or PBMCs. The dataset comprised deeply sampled blood TCRbeta repertoires from subjects exposed to, actively infected with, or recovered from COVID-19. A freely available public database, intended as a resource for researchers studying the immune response to SARS-CoV-2, is where the repertoires were released. Samples were obtained from the ongoing ImmuneRACE study (first 160 participants) and from 1,254 subjects provided by 6 global collaborators. A de-identified subject ID, COVID-19 status, age in years and sex were almost always included in the sample metadata. HLA class I and class II types, where available, came from metadata supplied by the sample provider rather than from assay-based typing. Here is what the overall study found, with its caveats: Clinical and demographic metadata were provided uncurated, with the amount varying by source and participant.

The V and J ends are trimmed by 1 base and 3 bases, leaving 14 bases between them. CDR1 and CDR2 are read off the germline V gene as SGDLS and YYNGEE. The cysteine opens and the phenylalanine closes a CDR3 of 15 amino acids. The sequence is cut down to CDR3 DNA, 45 bases in frame from base 1. Whole blood was collected in K2EDTA tubes by collaborating institutions according to the institutions' own protocols. For TCRbeta analysis, collaborators shipped samples as frozen whole blood, isolated PBMCs, or DNA extracted from either of those sample types. TCRbeta CDR3 regions were amplified from genomic DNA by means of the immunoSEQ Assay, a bias-controlled multiplex PCR. The paper's processing steps were these. Within the assay, amplification of reference gene primers was used to estimate how many nucleated cells each sample contained. To quantify the absolute abundance of each unique TCRbeta CDR3 rearrangement, sequence reads were collapsed and filtered. Productive Simpson clonality was computed per sample as the square root of Simpson's diversity index over productive rearrangements. Held by TCRdb, this immuneACCESS table contains in-frame sequences only and omits some clones. Under half of the omission traces to an unresolved V gene where checked; the cause of the rest is unknown. From that table come the V and J calls and clone size; the DNA was used to work out D and trimming. Recorded for this sample are approximately 110,000 clones; approximately 84% of them occurred a single time. 1.4% to 1.5% of the sample is in the top ten clones.

About this clone itself: Its antigen specificity is not known. Base-call qualities are not available, and no considerably larger clone is one nucleotide away.

The sequence was collected from a man aged 35 to 55 with acute or convalescent COVID-19. The sample taken for sequencing was peripheral blood. In this chain, TRBV9 is recombined with TRBJ2-7, with no D gene named confidently. The nucleotides are TGTGCCAGCAGCGTAATAAAGCCTATACTCTACGAGCAGTACTTC. It encodes CASSVIKPILYEQYF.